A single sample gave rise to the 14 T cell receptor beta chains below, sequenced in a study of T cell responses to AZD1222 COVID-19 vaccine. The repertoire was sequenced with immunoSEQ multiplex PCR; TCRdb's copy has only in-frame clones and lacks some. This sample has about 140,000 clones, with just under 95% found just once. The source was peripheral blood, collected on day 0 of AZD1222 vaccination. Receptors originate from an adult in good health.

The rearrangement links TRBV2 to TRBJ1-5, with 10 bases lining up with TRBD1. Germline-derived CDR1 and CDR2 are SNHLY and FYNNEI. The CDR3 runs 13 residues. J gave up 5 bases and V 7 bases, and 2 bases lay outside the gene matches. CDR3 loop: CASKGTGDQPQHF. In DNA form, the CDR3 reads TGTGCCAGCAAGGGGACAGGGGATCAGCCCCAGCATTTT.

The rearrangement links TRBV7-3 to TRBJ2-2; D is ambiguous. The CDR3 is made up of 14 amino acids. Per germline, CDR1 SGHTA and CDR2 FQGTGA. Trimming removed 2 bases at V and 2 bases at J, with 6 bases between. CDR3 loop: CASSLSGNTGELFF. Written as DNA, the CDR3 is TGTGCCAGCAGCTTATCAGGAAACACCGGGGAGCTGTTTTTT.

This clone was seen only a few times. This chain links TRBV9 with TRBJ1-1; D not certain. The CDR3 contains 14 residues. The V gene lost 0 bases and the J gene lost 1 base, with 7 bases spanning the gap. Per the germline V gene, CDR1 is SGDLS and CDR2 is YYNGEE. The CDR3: CASSVGAGNTEAFF. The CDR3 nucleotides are TGTGCCAGCAGCGTAGGGGCAGGGAACACTGAAGCTTTCTTT.

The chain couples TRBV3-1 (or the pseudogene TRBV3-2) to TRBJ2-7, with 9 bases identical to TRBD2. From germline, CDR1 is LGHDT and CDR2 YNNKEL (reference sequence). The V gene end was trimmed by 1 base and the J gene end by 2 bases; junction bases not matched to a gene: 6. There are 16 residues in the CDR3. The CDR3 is CASSQVGAGGPYEQYF. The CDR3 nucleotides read TGTGCCAGCAGCCAAGTCGGAGCGGGAGGACCCTACGAGCAGTACTTC.

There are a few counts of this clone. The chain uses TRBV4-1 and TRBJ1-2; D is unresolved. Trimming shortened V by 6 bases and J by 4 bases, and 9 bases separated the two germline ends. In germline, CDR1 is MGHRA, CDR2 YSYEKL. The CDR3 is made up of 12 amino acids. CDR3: CASRGGGYGYTF. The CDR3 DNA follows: TGCGCCAGCAGGGGCGGCGGCTATGGCTACACCTTC.

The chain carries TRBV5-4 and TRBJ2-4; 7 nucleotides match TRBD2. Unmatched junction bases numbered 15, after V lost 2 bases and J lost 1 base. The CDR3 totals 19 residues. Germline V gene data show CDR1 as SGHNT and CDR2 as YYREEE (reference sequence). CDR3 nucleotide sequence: TGTGCCAGCAGCTTCACCAGTATTCTGGGGGGGGACGCCAAAAACATTCAGTACTTC. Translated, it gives CASSFTSILGGDAKNIQYF.

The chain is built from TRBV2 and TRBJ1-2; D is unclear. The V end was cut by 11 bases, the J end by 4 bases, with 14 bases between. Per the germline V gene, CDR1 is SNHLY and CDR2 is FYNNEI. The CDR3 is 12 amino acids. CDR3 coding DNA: TGTGCCGGTCAACCCCATAGCTATGGCTACACCTTC. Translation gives CAGQPHSYGYTF.

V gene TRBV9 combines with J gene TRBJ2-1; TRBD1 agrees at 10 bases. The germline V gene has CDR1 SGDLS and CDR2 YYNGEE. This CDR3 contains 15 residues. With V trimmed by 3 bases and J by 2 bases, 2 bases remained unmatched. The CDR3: CASSEGTGAYNEQFF. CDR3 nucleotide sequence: TGTGCCAGCAGCGAAGGGACAGGGGCCTACAATGAGCAGTTCTTC.

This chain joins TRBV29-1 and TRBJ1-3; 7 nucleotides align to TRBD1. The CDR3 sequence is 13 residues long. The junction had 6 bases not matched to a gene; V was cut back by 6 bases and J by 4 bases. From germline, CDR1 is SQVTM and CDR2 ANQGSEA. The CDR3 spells CSVSYRGGNTIYF. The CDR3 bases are TGCAGCGTCTCCTACAGGGGAGGAAACACCATATATTTT.

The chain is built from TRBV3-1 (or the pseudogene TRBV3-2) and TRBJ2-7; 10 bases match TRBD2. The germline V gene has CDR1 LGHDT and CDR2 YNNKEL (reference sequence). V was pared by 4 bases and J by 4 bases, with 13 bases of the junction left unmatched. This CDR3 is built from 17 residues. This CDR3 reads CASSRTPRSGRGYEQYF. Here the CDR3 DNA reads TGTGCCAGCAGCCGGACCCCTCGCAGCGGGAGGGGTTACGAGCAGTACTTC.

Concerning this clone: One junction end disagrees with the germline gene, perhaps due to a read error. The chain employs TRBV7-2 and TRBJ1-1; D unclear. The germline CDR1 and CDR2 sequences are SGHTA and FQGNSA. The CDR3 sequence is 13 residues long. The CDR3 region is CASKGQRNTEAFF. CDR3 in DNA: TGTGCGAGCAAGGGTCAGAGGAACACTGAAGCTTTCTTT.

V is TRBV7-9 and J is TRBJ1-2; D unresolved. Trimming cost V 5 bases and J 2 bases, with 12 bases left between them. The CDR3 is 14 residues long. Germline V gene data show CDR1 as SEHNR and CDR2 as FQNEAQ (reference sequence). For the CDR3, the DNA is TGTGCCAGCAGCCTCCTACTGGAGAACTATGGCTACACCTTC. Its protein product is CASSLLLENYGYTF.

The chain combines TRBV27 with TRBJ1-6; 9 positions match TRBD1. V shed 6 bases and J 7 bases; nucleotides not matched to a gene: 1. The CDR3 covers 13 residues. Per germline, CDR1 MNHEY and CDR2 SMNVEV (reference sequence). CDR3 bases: TGTGCCAGCAGCGGGACAGGGAATTCACCCCTCCACTTT. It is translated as CASSGTGNSPLHF.

The CDR3 reads CASSLVDRADEQYF. In DNA form, the CDR3 reads TGCGCCAGCAGCTTGGTAGACAGGGCGGACGAGCAGTACTTC. This chain connects TRBV5-1 to TRBJ2-7; TRBD1 agrees at 7 bases. Germline trimming cut 0 bases from V and 5 bases from J; bases unmatched to any gene: 5. This CDR3 is built from 14 residues. Germline CDR1 SGHRS, CDR2 YFSETQ. The full variable domain, in which reference TRBV5-1 and TRBJ2-7 provide the parts outside the CDR3, is KAGVTQTPRYLIKTRGQQVTLSCSPISGHRSVSWYQQTPGQGLQFLFEYFSETQRNKGNFPGRFSGRQFSNSRSEMNVSTLELGDSALYLCASSLVDRADEQYFGPGTRLTVT.